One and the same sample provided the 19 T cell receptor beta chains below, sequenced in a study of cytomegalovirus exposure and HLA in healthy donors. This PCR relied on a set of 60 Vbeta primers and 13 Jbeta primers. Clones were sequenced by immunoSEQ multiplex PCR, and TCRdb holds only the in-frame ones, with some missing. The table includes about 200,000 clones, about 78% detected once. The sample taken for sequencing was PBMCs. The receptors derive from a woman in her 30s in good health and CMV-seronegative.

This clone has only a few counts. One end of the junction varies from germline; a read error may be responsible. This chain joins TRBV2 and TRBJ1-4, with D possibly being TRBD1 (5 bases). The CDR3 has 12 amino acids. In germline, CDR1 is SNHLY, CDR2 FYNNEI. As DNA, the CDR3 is TGTGCCAGCAGTGAAGAAGCCCACGGGGGGGTTTTT. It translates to CASSEEAHGGVF.

The CDR3 reads CASSPSLSGTSTDTQYF. CDR3 bases: TGTGCCAGCTCACCTTCCCTTAGCGGGACTAGCACAGATACGCAGTATTTT. The chain recombines TRBV18 with TRBJ2-3; 8 bases agree with TRBD2. Germline values: CDR1 KGHSH, CDR2 LQKENI. CDR3 length equals 17 residues. V shed 3 bases and J 0 bases; nucleotides not matched to a gene: 8. The full variable domain, rest sourced from reference TRBV18 and TRBJ2-3, is NAGVMQNPRHLVRRRGQEARLRCSPMKGHSHVYWYRQLPEEGLKFMVYLQKENIIDESGMPKERFSAEFPKEGPSILRIQQVVRGDSAAYFCASSPSLSGTSTDTQYFGPGTRLTVL.

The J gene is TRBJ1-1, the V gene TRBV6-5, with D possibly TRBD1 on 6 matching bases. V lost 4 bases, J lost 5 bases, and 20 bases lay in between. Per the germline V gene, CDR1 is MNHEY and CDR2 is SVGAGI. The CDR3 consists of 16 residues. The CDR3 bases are TGTGCCAGCAGTTCCCATCCCTTCGAGGGGGGGACTGAAGCTTTCTTT. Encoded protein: CASSSHPFEGGTEAFF.

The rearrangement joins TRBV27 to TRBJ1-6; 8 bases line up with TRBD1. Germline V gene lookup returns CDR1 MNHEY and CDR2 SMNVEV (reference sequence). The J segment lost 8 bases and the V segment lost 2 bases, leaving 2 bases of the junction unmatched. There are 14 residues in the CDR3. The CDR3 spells CASSLQGADSPLHF. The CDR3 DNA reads TGTGCCAGCAGTTTACAGGGGGCGGATTCACCCCTCCACTTT.

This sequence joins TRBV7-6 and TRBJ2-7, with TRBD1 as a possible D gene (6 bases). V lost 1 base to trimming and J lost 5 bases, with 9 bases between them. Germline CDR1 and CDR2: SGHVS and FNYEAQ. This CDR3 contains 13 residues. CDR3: CASSLDRADEQYF. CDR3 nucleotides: TGTGCCAGCAGCTTAGACAGGGCGGACGAGCAGTACTTC.

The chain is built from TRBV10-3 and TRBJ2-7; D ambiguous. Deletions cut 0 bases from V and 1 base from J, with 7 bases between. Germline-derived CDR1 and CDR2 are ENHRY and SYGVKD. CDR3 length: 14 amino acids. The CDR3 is CAISESPQSYEQYF. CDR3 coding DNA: TGTGCCATCAGTGAGTCGCCGCAGTCCTACGAGCAGTACTTC.

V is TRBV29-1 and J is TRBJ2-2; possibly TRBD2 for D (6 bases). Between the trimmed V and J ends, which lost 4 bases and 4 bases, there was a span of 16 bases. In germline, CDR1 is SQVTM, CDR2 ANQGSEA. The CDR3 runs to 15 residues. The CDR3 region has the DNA TGCAGCGTTGCACCAGCTCGGACTACCACCGGGGAGCTGTTTTTT. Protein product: CSVAPARTTTGELFF.

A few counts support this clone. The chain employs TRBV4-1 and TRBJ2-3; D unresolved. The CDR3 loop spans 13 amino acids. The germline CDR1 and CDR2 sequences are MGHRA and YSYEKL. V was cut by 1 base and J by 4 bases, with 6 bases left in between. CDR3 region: CASSQGVSDTQYF. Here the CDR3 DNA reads TGCGCCAGCAGCCAAGGAGTTTCAGATACGCAGTATTTT.

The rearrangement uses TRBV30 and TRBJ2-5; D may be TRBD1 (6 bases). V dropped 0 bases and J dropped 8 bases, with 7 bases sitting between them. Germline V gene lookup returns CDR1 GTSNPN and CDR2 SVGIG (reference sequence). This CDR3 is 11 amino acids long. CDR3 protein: CAWSVGGTQYF. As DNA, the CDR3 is TGTGCCTGGAGTGTAGGGGGAACCCAGTACTTC. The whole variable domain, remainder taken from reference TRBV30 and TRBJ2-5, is SQTIHQWPATLVQPVGSPLSLECTVEGTSNPNLYWYRQAAGRGLQLLFYSVGIGQISSEVPQNLSASRPQDRQFILSSKKLLLSDSGFYLCAWSVGGTQYFGPGTRLLVL.

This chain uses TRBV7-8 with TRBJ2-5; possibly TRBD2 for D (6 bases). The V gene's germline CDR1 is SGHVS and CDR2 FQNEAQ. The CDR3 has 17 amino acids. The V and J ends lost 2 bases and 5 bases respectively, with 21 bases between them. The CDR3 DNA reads TGTGCCAGCAGCTTATGGAGGTCCAGGGAGGTGGGGGAGACCCAGTACTTC. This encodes CASSLWRSREVGETQYF.

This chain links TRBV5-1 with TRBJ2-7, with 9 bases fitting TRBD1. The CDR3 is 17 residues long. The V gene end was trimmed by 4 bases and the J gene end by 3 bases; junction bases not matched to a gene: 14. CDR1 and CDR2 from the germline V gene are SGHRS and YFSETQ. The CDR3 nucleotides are TGCGCCAGCAGCACGCGACAGGGGGTGGTATCGGTCTACGAGCAGTACTTC. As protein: CASSTRQGVVSVYEQYF.

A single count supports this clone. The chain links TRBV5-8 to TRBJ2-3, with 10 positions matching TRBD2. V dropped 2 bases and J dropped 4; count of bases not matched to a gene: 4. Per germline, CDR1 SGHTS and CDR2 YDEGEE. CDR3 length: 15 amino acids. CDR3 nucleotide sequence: TGTGCCAGCAGCTTCGGGACTAGCGCTTCAGATACGCAGTATTTT. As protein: CASSFGTSASDTQYF.

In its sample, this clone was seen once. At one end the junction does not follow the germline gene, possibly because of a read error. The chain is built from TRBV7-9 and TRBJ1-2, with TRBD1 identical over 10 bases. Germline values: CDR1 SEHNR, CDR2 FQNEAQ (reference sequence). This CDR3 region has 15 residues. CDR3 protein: CASSSDRGFGYGYPF. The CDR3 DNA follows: TGTGCCAGCAGCTCGGACAGGGGGTTCGGCTATGGCTACCCCTTC. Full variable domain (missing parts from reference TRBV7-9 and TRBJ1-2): DTGVSQNPRHKITKRGQNVTFRCDPISEHNRLYWYRQTLGQGPEFLTYFQNEAQLEKSRLLSDRFSAERPKGSFSTLEIQRTEQGDSAMYLCASSSDRGFGYGYPFGSGTRLTVV.

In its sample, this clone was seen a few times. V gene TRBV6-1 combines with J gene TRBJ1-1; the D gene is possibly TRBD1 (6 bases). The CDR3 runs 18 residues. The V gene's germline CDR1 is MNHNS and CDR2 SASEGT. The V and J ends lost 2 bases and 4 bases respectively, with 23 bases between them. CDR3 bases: TGTGCCAGCAGTGAAACCCATACACAGGGTAGGGATTCCACTGAAGCTTTCTTT. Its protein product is CASSETHTQGRDSTEAFF.

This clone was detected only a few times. This chain's CDR3 is CALQGYGYTF. The CDR3 DNA reads as TGTGCCCTACAGGGGTATGGCTACACCTTC. The chain links TRBV2 to TRBJ1-2, with 7 bases fitting TRBD1. The CDR3 length is 10 residues. The V gene's germline CDR1 is SNHLY and CDR2 FYNNEI. With V trimmed by 11 bases and J by 5 bases, 2 bases remained unmatched.

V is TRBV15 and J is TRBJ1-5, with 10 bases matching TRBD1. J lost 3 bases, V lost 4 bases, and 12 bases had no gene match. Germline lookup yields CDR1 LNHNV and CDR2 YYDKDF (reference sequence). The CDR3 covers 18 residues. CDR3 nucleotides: TGTGCCACCAGCAAAGAGATAAGGACAGGGGGAAACAATCAGCCCCAGCATTTT. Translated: CATSKEIRTGGNNQPQHF.

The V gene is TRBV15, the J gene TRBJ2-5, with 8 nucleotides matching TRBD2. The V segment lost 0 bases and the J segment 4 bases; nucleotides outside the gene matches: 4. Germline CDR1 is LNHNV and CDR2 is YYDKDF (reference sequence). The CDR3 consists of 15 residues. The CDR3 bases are TGTGCCACCAGCAGAGATTTGGCGGGAGGAGAGACCCAGTACTTC. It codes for CATSRDLAGGETQYF.

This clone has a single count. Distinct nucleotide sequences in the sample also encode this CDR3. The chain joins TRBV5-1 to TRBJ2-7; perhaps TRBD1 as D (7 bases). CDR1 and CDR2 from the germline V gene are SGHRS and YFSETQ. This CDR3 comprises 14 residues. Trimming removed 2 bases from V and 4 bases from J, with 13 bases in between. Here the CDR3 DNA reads TGCGCCAGCAGCTTTAGACAGGGAGGATACGAGCAGTACTTC. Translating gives CASSFRQGGYEQYF. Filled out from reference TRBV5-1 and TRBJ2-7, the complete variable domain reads KAGVTQTPRYLIKTRGQQVTLSCSPISGHRSVSWYQQTPGQGLQFLFEYFSETQRNKGNFPGRFSGRQFSNSRSEMNVSTLELGDSALYLCASSFRQGGYEQYFGPGTRLTVT.

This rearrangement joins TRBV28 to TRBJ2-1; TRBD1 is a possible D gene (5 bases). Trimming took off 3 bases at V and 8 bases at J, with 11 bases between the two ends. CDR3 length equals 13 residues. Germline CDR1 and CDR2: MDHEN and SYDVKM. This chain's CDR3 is CASSLGPRDEQFF. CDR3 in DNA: TGTGCCAGCAGTTTGGGGCCCCGGGATGAGCAGTTCTTC.